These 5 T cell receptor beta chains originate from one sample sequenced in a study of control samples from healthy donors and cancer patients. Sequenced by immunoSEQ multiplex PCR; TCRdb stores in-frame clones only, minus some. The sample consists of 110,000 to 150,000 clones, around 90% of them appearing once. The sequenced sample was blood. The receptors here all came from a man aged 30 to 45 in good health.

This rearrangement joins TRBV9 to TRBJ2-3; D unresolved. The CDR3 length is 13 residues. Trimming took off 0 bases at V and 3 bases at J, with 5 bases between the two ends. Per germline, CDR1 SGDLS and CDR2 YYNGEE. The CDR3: CASSVDGTDTQYF. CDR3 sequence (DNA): TGTGCCAGCAGCGTAGACGGGACAGATACGCAGTATTTT.

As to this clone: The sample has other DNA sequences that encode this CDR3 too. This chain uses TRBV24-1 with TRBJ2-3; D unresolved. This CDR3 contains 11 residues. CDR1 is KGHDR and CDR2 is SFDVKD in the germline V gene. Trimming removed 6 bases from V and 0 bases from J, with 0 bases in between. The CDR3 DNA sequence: TGTGCCACCAGTAGCACAGATACGCAGTATTTT. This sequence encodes CATSSTDTQYF.

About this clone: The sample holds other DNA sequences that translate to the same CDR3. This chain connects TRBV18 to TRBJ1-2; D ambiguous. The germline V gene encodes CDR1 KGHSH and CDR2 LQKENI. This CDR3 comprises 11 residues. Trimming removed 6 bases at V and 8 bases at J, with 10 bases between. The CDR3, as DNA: TGTGCCAGCTCCCCCTCGATAGGCTACACCTTC. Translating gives CASSPSIGYTF.

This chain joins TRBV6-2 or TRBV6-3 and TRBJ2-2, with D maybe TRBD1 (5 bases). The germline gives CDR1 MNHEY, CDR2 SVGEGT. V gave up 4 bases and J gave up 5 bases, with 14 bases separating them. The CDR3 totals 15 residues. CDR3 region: CASSFIQGRTGELFF. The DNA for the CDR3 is TGTGCCAGCAGTTTCATCCAGGGTCGGACCGGGGAGCTGTTTTTT.

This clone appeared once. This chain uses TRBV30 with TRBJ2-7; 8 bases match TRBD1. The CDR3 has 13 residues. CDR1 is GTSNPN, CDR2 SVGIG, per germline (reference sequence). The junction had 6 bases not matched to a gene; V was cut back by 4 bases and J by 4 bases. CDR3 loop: CAWNKDRVYEQYF. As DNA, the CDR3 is TGTGCCTGGAATAAGGACAGGGTTTACGAGCAGTACTTC. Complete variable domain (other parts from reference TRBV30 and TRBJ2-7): SQTIHQWPATLVQPVGSPLSLECTVEGTSNPNLYWYRQAAGRGLQLLFYSVGIGQISSEVPQNLSASRPQDRQFILSSKKLLLSDSGFYLCAWNKDRVYEQYFGPGTRLTVT.